The present T cell receptor beta chain was sequenced within a study of T cell responses to AZD1222 COVID-19 vaccine. Assay: immunoSEQ multiplex PCR; the TCRdb copy retains only in-frame clones and omits some. The sample holds some 140,000 clones, 86% seen once. The germline V gene has CDR1 SGHTA and CDR2 FQGNSA. This CDR3 has 13 amino acids. V lost 1 base, J lost 8 bases, and 11 bases lay in between. The source is an adult in good health. The source material was peripheral blood, sampled on day 0 of MenACWY control vaccination. The chain is built from TRBV7-2 and TRBJ1-2; D ambiguous. The CDR3 DNA reads TGTGCCAGCAGCTTAGATCCACGGGGAGGCTACACCTTC. Its translation: CASSLDPRGGYTF.